This T cell receptor (beta chain) was sequenced in a study of control samples from healthy donors and cancer patients. The ends lost 0 bases at V and 5 bases at J; junction bases unmatched: 7. CDR3 length equals 16 residues. Germline-derived CDR1 and CDR2 are KGHSH and LQKENI. TCRdb's copy holds only in-frame clones and misses some; the assay was immunoSEQ multiplex PCR. This sample has some 200,000 clones; about 95% occur once, and the top ten carry less than 1.6%. Input material: blood. This chain joins TRBV18 and TRBJ1-1; 9 bases are shared with TRBD1. This receptor was taken from a man aged 50 or older in good health. CDR3 sequence: CASSPPGTGTWTEAFF. The CDR3, as DNA: TGTGCCAGCTCACCACCAGGGACAGGGACTTGGACTGAAGCTTTCTTT.